One T cell receptor beta chain is described in this entry. This entry comes from a study of shared clonotypes between healthy human individuals. Germline values: CDR1 SGHAT, CDR2 FQNNGV. The CDR3 consists of 14 residues. V shed 3 bases and J shed 2 bases, with 8 bases lying between them. Healthy adults negative for HIV, lacking recent acute infections or vaccinations, served as donors. It was roughly 100 million PBMCs that unsorted samples used for genomic DNA. Some clones are missing from TCRdb's copy, which holds only in-frame ones; the method was immunoSEQ multiplex PCR. The sample lists about 450,000 clones; roughly 85% were seen once.

Sample: PBMCs. V usage is TRBV11-2 and J usage is TRBJ1-3; D is possibly TRBD1 (5 bases). The TCR comes from a woman between 40 and 50 years old in good health. Some clones in this sample may be carry-over from other donors' samples. CDR3 sequence (DNA): TGTGCCAGCAGCTTTGGGGGTACTGGAAACACCATATATTTT. It is translated as CASSFGGTGNTIYF.